This entry features one T cell receptor beta chain sequence. This sample is part of a study of T cells in Graves' hyperthyroidism and ophthalmopathy. The CDR3 runs to 15 residues. Germline lookup yields CDR1 MNHEY and CDR2 SMNVEV (reference sequence). Unmatched junction bases numbered 7, after V lost 4 bases and J lost 2 bases. Ophthalmopathy patients all had a Clinical Activity Score of at least 3, a NOSPECS grade of at least 4 and disease under 3 months old. Patients were excluded for uncontrolled infection, other autoimmune disease, pregnancy or lactation. Template material for amplifying TCR beta CDR3 regions consisted of RNA transcripts. The HTBI primer set drove a first-round RT-PCR of the TCR CDR3. One entry per CDR3 protein results from TCRdb running MiXCR on the multiplex PCR reads. The profile shows 500,000 or so distinct CDR3 sequences, under 20% of them singletons.

This rearrangement joins TRBV27 to TRBJ2-5, with TRBD2 identical over 7 bases. The sequence derives from a woman in her late teens or twenties with Graves' ophthalmopathy. Sequenced: blood. Here the CDR3 reads CASSSLLAVQETQYF. For the CDR3, the DNA is TGTGCCAGCAGTTCCCTCCTAGCGGTTCAAGAGACCCAGTACTTC.